The entry below gives a single T cell receptor beta chain sequence along with its context. RNA was extracted with the RNeasy kit, and a quantity of about 0.45 to 1 ug was reverse transcribed using random hexamers. TCRdb ran MiXCR on the immunoSEQ multiplex PCR reads and lists one entry per CDR3 protein. The data hold around 45,000 distinct CDR3 sequences, with 90% to 95% observed a single time. This entry is derived from a study of CD8 T cells in Susac syndrome. The CDR3 has 17 residues. The germline gives CDR1 LNHDA, CDR2 SQIVND (reference sequence). Trimming stripped 4 bases from V and 0 bases from J, with 16 bases between.

The sequence derives from a human donor in good health. The sequenced sample was CD8+ T cells from PBMCs. V and J are TRBV19 and TRBJ1-5; possibly TRBD1 for D (5 bases). CDR3 sequence (DNA): TGTGCCAGTAGTAGCGGACGGAGGGGCCTTAGCAATCAGCCCCAGCATTTT. It encodes CASSSGRRGLSNQPQHF.